One and the same sample provided the 23 T cell receptor beta chains below, sequenced in a study of blood T cells in healthy people across ages (dated by TCRdb to the mid-2010s). The library was obtained by 5' RACE. Sequencing took place on an Illumina HiSeq 2500. A second PCR of roughly 7 to 11 cycles was performed with a sample-barcoded 5' primer and a J-beta primer mix. TCRdb reran the public reads through fastp at Q25 and MiXCR, keeping productive beta chains. One record per CDR3 amino acid sequence lists the most common genes and DNA. The sample table records about 730,000 distinct CDR3 sequences; roughly 47% of these occur just once. In total, the top ten clones hold 20% of the sample. Sequenced input: blood. The receptors stem from a woman aged 60-70 years in good health.

The rearrangement links TRBV28 to TRBJ2-1, with 7 bases fitting TRBD1. The CDR3 loop spans 14 amino acids. Germline CDR1 reads MDHEN; CDR2 reads SYDVKM. V lost 6 bases to trimming and J lost 6 bases; unmatched junction nucleotides: 8. The CDR3 DNA sequence: TGTGCCAGCAGACCGGGACAGCAGGGCAATGAGCAGTTCTTC. This codes for CASRPGQQGNEQFF.

The gene calls are TRBV19 and TRBJ2-5; weak D call: TRBD1 (6 bases). The CDR3 contains 13 residues. Germline CDR1 and CDR2: LNHDA and SQIVND (reference sequence). V lost 6 bases to trimming and J lost 4 bases, with 12 bases between them. Here the CDR3 reads CASRRRGGETQYF. The DNA of the CDR3 is TGTGCCAGTAGACGCAGGGGTGGAGAGACCCAGTACTTC. Using reference TRBV19 and TRBJ2-5 for the parts outside the CDR3, the full variable domain is DGGITQSPKYLFRKEGQNVTLSCEQNLNHDAMYWYRQDPGQGLRLIYYSQIVNDFQKGDIAEGYSVSREKKESFPLTVTSAQKNPTAFYLCASRRRGGETQYFGPGTRLLVL.

The V and J genes are TRBV7-8 and TRBJ1-1; 8 nucleotides match TRBD1. V was clipped by 4 bases and J by 2 bases; unmatched bases: 6. The V gene's germline CDR1 is SGHVS and CDR2 FQNEAQ. The CDR3 contains 15 residues. CDR3 amino acids: CASSWTGTKNTEAFF. CDR3 in DNA: TGTGCCAGCAGCTGGACAGGGACGAAAAACACTGAAGCTTTCTTT.

The CDR3 sequence: CAISGQGTSGVNEQFF. The CDR3 nucleotides are TGTGCCATCAGTGGCCAGGGGACTAGCGGAGTCAATGAGCAGTTCTTC. V is TRBV10-3 and J is TRBJ2-1, with TRBD2 matching over 11 bases. The V gene end was trimmed by 4 bases and the J gene end by 6 bases; junction bases not matched to a gene: 8. This CDR3 spans 16 amino acids. Germline-derived CDR1 and CDR2 are ENHRY and SYGVKD.

This chain connects TRBV27 to TRBJ1-4; D unresolved. Germline V lookup: CDR1 MNHEY, CDR2 SMNVEV (reference sequence). The CDR3 runs to 16 residues. Deletions cut 3 bases from V and 5 bases from J, with 16 bases between. Here the CDR3 reads CASSFSAGRVNEKLFF. The CDR3 bases are TGTGCCAGCAGTTTTTCTGCGGGAAGGGTGAATGAAAAACTGTTTTTT.

The chain couples TRBV15 to TRBJ2-3, with D hard to call. This CDR3 has 14 residues. Looked up from germline, CDR1 is LNHNV and CDR2 is YYDKDF (reference sequence). The V gene lost 7 bases and the J gene lost 1 base, with 12 bases spanning the gap. The CDR3: CATNLGGGTDTQYF. The CDR3 coding sequence is TGTGCCACCAACCTAGGCGGAGGCACAGATACGCAGTATTTT.

In this sample, this clonotype turned up a few times. The gene calls are TRBV28 and TRBJ2-1; 10 bases fit TRBD1. This CDR3 spans 14 amino acids. Germline CDR1 and CDR2: MDHEN and SYDVKM. Unmatched junction bases numbered 10, after V lost 11 bases and J lost 6 bases. The CDR3: CAVSRDRGTNEQFF. CDR3 sequence (DNA): TGTGCCGTTTCCCGGGACAGGGGTACCAATGAGCAGTTCTTC.

The gene calls are TRBV6-2 or TRBV6-3 and TRBJ2-7; tentative D call: TRBD2 (5 bases). Germline-derived CDR1 and CDR2 are MNHEY and SVGEGT. The CDR3 runs to 13 residues. V was pared by 6 bases and J by 5 bases, with 14 bases between. The CDR3 sequence is CASSYGVNDEQYF. The CDR3 nucleotides are TGTGCCAGCAGCTACGGGGTAAACGACGAGCAGTACTTC.

The V gene is TRBV24-1, the J gene TRBJ2-3, with TRBD1 matching 11 bases. CDR1 is KGHDR and CDR2 is SFDVKD in the germline V gene. V was pared by 2 bases and J by 4 bases, with 7 bases of the junction left unmatched. The CDR3 is made up of 17 amino acids. This CDR3 reads CATSDSTGTGGADTQYF. The DNA of the CDR3 is TGTGCCACCAGTGATTCCACCGGGACAGGGGGAGCAGATACGCAGTATTTT.

This clonotype was picked up a small number of times. The rearrangement uses TRBV29-1 and TRBJ2-3, with D possibly being TRBD2 (5 bases). The CDR3 runs 12 residues. V lost 6 bases and J lost 5, with 12 bases in between. Germline V lookup: CDR1 SQVTM, CDR2 ANQGSEA. The CDR3 loop is CSVTEEKDTQYF. CDR3 sequence (DNA): TGCAGCGTCACGGAGGAAAAAGATACGCAGTATTTT.

The chain couples TRBV6-5 to TRBJ2-5, with 14 nucleotides matching TRBD2. The CDR3 is made up of 15 amino acids. Germline CDR1 and CDR2: MNHEY and SVGAGI. With 6 bases clipped from V and 4 bases from J, the junction kept 4 bases outside the gene matches. The CDR3 loop reads CASSKGLAGAETQYF. For the CDR3, the DNA is TGTGCCAGCAGCAAGGGACTAGCGGGAGCAGAGACCCAGTACTTC.

This clonotype was picked up a small number of times. This rearrangement joins TRBV20-1 to TRBJ2-7; no reliable D call. V gave up 3 bases and J gave up 3 bases, with 9 bases separating them. The CDR3 contains 12 residues. Looked up from germline, CDR1 is DFQATT and CDR2 is SNEGSKA (reference sequence). CDR3 nucleotide sequence: TGCAGTGCTAGCGGTAACCTCTACGAGCAGTACTTC. Its protein is CSASGNLYEQYF.

CDR3 amino acids: CASSPRQGATPKNIQYF. CDR3 bases: TGTGCCAGCAGCCCCCGACAGGGGGCCACCCCCAAAAACATTCAGTACTTC. The chain links TRBV9 to TRBJ2-4; 10 bases are a match to TRBD1. Germline V gene data show CDR1 as SGDLS and CDR2 as YYNGEE. CDR3 size: 17 residues. The J segment lost 2 bases and the V segment lost 4 bases, leaving 9 bases of the junction unmatched.

V and J are TRBV7-9 and TRBJ2-2, with 8 bases fitting TRBD2. Germline V lookup: CDR1 SEHNR, CDR2 FQNEAQ (reference sequence). CDR3 length: 16 amino acids. The CDR3 loop is CTTSQQAGVGPGELFF. The CDR3 region has the DNA TGTACCACCAGCCAACAAGCGGGGGTCGGGCCCGGGGAGCTGTTTTTT.

Only a few counts were recorded for this clonotype. This chain connects TRBV10-3 to TRBJ2-3, with a possible D match to TRBD1 (6 bases). Trimming pared 4 bases from V and 2 bases from J, leaving 10 bases between. Germline CDR1 ENHRY, CDR2 SYGVKD. The CDR3 runs 14 residues. CDR3 region: CAISGRQDTDTQYF. CDR3 sequence (DNA): TGTGCCATCAGTGGCAGACAGGACACAGATACGCAGTATTTT.

This rearrangement joins TRBV5-1 to TRBJ2-1; TRBD1 aligns across 7 bases. J gave up 8 bases and V 3 bases, and 8 bases lay outside the gene matches. The CDR3 contains 14 residues. Per germline, CDR1 SGHRS and CDR2 YFSETQ. This chain's CDR3 is CASSSRQGSYEQFF. CDR3 nucleotides: TGCGCCAGCAGCTCCCGACAGGGTTCGTATGAGCAGTTCTTC.

V gene TRBV12-3 or TRBV12-4 combines with J gene TRBJ2-4; 9 bases match TRBD1. The CDR3 runs to 15 residues. J lost 13 bases, V lost 6 bases, and 16 bases had no gene match. The CDR3 bases are TGTGCCAGCAGCCCGCTAACAGGGGGCAGTTACAAGCAGTACTTC. Residues: CASSPLTGGSYKQYF.

This rearrangement joins TRBV20-1 to TRBJ1-2, with 7 bases lining up with TRBD1. Germline V gives CDR1 DFQATT, CDR2 SNEGSKA (reference sequence). The CDR3 runs 14 residues. The V gene end was trimmed by 1 base and the J gene end by 2 bases; junction bases not matched to a gene: 4. The CDR3 nucleotides read TGCAGTGCTAGAGGACAGGGAAGCAACTATGGCTACACCTTC. Amino acids: CSARGQGSNYGYTF.

The chain recombines TRBV27 with TRBJ1-4, with 7 bases identical to TRBD1. CDR1 and CDR2 (germline): MNHEY, SMNVEV (reference sequence). Trimming removed 4 bases from V and 8 bases from J; junction bases left unmatched: 7. There are 14 residues in the CDR3. CDR3 sequence (DNA): TGTGCCAGCAGTTCGAGGGGGCGAGCGGAAAAACTGTTTTTT. It translates to CASSSRGRAEKLFF.

CDR3 in DNA: TGTGCCAGCAGTACGGGACAGGGGTCTCCCAATGAGCAGTACTTC. Protein sequence: CASSTGQGSPNEQYF. The chain has TRBV7-2 and TRBJ2-5, with 10 bases fitting TRBD1. Germline-derived CDR1 and CDR2 are SGHTA and FQGNSA. Trimming took 6 bases from V and 11 from J; bases not matched to a gene: 15. This CDR3 contains 15 residues.

This rearrangement joins TRBV30 to TRBJ2-7; 8 bases fit TRBD1. This CDR3 is 12 amino acids long. V gave up 2 bases and J gave up 6 bases; unmatched junction bases: 3. Germline lookup yields CDR1 GTSNPN and CDR2 SVGIG (reference sequence). The CDR3 DNA reads TGTGCCTGGAGTTGGACAGGGAGCGAGCAGTACTTC. Protein: CAWSWTGSEQYF.

Regarding this clonotype: This may arise from a read error, as a much more abundant clone is one base away. The rearrangement links TRBV7-9 to TRBJ2-5; 11 bases fit TRBD2. The DNA end favors TRBJ2-7, so the J call may be wrong. The CDR3 length is 15 residues. Germline V gives CDR1 SEHNR, CDR2 FQNEAQ (reference sequence). The CDR3 nucleotides are TGTGCCGGCAGCTTAGCGGGGGGGCGCCCCTACGAGCAGTACTTC. Protein product: CAGSLAGGRPYEQYF.

This rearrangement joins TRBV14 to TRBJ1-1; no firm D call. Trimming pared 6 bases from V and 2 bases from J, leaving 7 bases between. The germline CDR1 and CDR2 sequences are SGHDN and FVKESK. This CDR3 spans 12 amino acids. CDR3 coding DNA: TGTGCCAGCAGTGAACTTAACACTGAAGCTTTCTTT. It encodes CASSELNTEAFF.